These 13 T cell receptor beta chains were all obtained from the same sample, sequenced in a study of a mutant IDH1 vaccine in newly diagnosed glioma (dated by TCRdb to the early 2020s). For these TCRs, the target antigens are not known. The time point label on this specimen signifies: week 5, during vaccination. Every vaccine dose consisted of 300 ug of a 20-mer mutant IDH1 peptide in Montanide, administered subcutaneously together with topical imiquimod. The protocol used for the library was the immunoSEQ multiplex PCR assay. TCRdb mirrors the immuneACCESS table, restricted to in-frame sequences. Some clones are absent from its copies; in checked studies, under half trace to an unresolved V gene, and the reason for the others is unknown. A total of 70,000 to 90,000 clones appear in this sample, about 91% of them only once. The ten largest make up roughly 0.6% of the sample. The material was PBMCs, obtained from a glioma patient whose treatment included an IDH1 peptide vaccine. The source of these receptors is a woman aged 45-59 years with glioma.

This clone was seen a handful of times. This chain joins TRBV10-3 and TRBJ2-7, with D possibly TRBD2 on 7 matching bases. The CDR3 is 16 amino acids. The V gene's germline CDR1 is ENHRY and CDR2 SYGVKD. The germline V and J ends were trimmed by 10 bases and 1 base, with 23 bases remaining between them. The CDR3 loop is CATSSAGDYGSYEQYF. For the CDR3, the DNA is TGTGCCACCTCTTCTGCAGGGGACTACGGATCCTACGAGCAGTACTTC.

The chain combines TRBV28 with TRBJ1-4; 8 bases agree with TRBD1. The ends lost 5 bases at V and 8 bases at J; junction bases unmatched: 13. The germline V gene encodes CDR1 MDHEN and CDR2 SYDVKM. The CDR3 sequence is 16 residues long. The CDR3 sequence is CASSAPDRGSNEKLFF. The CDR3 DNA reads as TGTGCCAGCAGTGCTCCAGACAGGGGAAGTAACGAAAAACTGTTTTTT.

This sequence joins TRBV5-1 and TRBJ2-3; tentative D call: TRBD2 (5 bases). Germline loops: CDR1 SGHRS, CDR2 YFSETQ. This CDR3 region has 14 residues. V shed 0 bases and J shed 8 bases, with 13 bases lying between them. The CDR3 is CASSLGLELGTQYF. CDR3 in DNA: TGCGCCAGCAGCTTGGGGCTGGAACTAGGTACGCAGTATTTT.

Regarding this clone: Other DNA sequences in this sample translate to the same CDR3. The V gene is TRBV19, the J gene TRBJ2-1; D remains unclear. Trimming took off 1 base at V and 6 bases at J, with 7 bases between the two ends. This CDR3 comprises 13 residues. Germline values: CDR1 LNHDA, CDR2 SQIVND (reference sequence). CDR3 loop: CASSIGARNEQFF. DNA of the CDR3: TGTGCCAGTAGTATAGGGGCCCGCAATGAGCAGTTCTTC.

This chain joins TRBV6-5 and TRBJ2-7; 7 bases are shared with TRBD2. Trimming cost V 5 bases and J 1 base; bases outside gene matches: 8. The CDR3 consists of 15 residues. Germline loops: CDR1 MNHEY, CDR2 SVGAGI. CDR3 nucleotides: TGTGCCAGCAGTCATGCGGCTAGCGGATCCTACGAGCAGTACTTC. Residues: CASSHAASGSYEQYF.

On this clone itself: This specimen includes other DNA sequences encoding the same CDR3. V is TRBV5-1 and J is TRBJ2-1; 14 bases fit TRBD2. Germline assignment: CDR1 SGHRS and CDR2 YFSETQ. This CDR3 is 14 amino acids long. V dropped 8 bases and J dropped 10; count of bases not matched to a gene: 8. The CDR3 region has the DNA TGCGCCAGTACTCCCGGGACTAGCGGGAGAGAGCAGTTCTTC. This codes for CASTPGTSGREQFF.

V usage is TRBV27 and J usage is TRBJ2-7, with D tentatively TRBD1 or TRBD2 (5 bases each). The ends were cut back, 3 bases at V and 4 bases at J, with 19 bases in the middle. Germline V gives CDR1 MNHEY, CDR2 SMNVEV (reference sequence). The CDR3 has 16 amino acids. The CDR3 protein is CASSFVVGVGPYEQYF. CDR3 DNA: TGTGCCAGCAGTTTTGTGGTCGGGGTGGGACCTTACGAGCAGTACTTC.

This sequence joins TRBV6-1 and TRBJ2-1, with D perhaps matching TRBD1 or TRBD2 (7 bases each). V lost 10 bases, J lost 7 bases, and 17 bases lay in between. This CDR3 contains 13 residues. Germline V gene lookup returns CDR1 MNHNS and CDR2 SASEGT. CDR3 residues: CATRGEGANEQFF. The CDR3 nucleotides read TGTGCCACCCGGGGGGAGGGGGCAAATGAGCAGTTCTTC.

The chain links TRBV5-1 to TRBJ1-1; D possibly corresponds to TRBD1 (5 bases). The germline gives CDR1 SGHRS, CDR2 YFSETQ. V lost 0 bases, J lost 5 bases, and 11 bases lay in between. CDR3 size: 14 residues. In nucleotides, the CDR3 is TGCGCCAGCAGCTTGGTGGCAGGGCAAACTGAAGCTTTCTTT. It encodes CASSLVAGQTEAFF. The full variable domain, in which reference TRBV5-1 and TRBJ1-1 provide the parts outside the CDR3, is KAGVTQTPRYLIKTRGQQVTLSCSPISGHRSVSWYQQTPGQGLQFLFEYFSETQRNKGNFPGRFSGRQFSNSRSEMNVSTLELGDSALYLCASSLVAGQTEAFFGQGTRLTVV.

The chain links TRBV5-4 to TRBJ2-2; 15 bases fit TRBD2. Trimming cost V 4 bases and J 3 bases; bases outside gene matches: 13. CDR3 length: 20 amino acids. From germline, CDR1 is SGHNT and CDR2 YYREEE (reference sequence). CDR3 loop: CASSETGTSGRKSHTGELFF. The CDR3 bases are TGTGCCAGCAGCGAAACCGGGACTAGCGGGAGGAAGTCCCACACCGGGGAGCTGTTTTTT. Variable domain in full (rest from reference TRBV5-4 and TRBJ2-2): ETGVTQSPTHLIKTRGQQVTLRCSSQSGHNTVSWYQQALGQGPQFIFQYYREEENGRGNFPPRFSGLQFPNYSSELNVNALELDDSALYLCASSETGTSGRKSHTGELFFGEGSRLTVL.

V and J are TRBV27 and TRBJ2-2; possibly TRBD1 or TRBD2 for D (6 bases each). This CDR3 contains 17 residues. Germline assignment: CDR1 MNHEY and CDR2 SMNVEV (reference sequence). V was cut by 0 bases and J by 7 bases, with 18 bases left in between. The CDR3 protein is CASSLSRGWEADGELFF. In DNA, the CDR3 is TGTGCCAGCAGTTTATCAAGGGGGTGGGAGGCGGACGGGGAGCTGTTTTTT.

The gene calls are TRBV11-2 and TRBJ1-6, with D possibly being TRBD1 (5 bases). The CDR3 has 14 amino acids. CDR1 is SGHAT and CDR2 is FQNNGV in the germline V gene. Between the trimmed V and J ends, which lost 2 bases and 9 bases, there was a span of 11 bases. CDR3 residues: CASSLQGGGSPLHF. Written as DNA, the CDR3 is TGTGCCAGCAGCTTACAGGGCGGGGGTTCACCCCTCCACTTT.

V gene TRBV30 combines with J gene TRBJ2-5; D gene uncertain. The V gene lost 0 bases and the J gene lost 1 base, with 6 bases spanning the gap. The CDR3 has 13 residues. CDR1 and CDR2 from the germline V gene are GTSNPN and SVGIG (reference sequence). The CDR3 bases are TGTGCCTGGAGTGTTTTCGTCCAAGAGACCCAGTACTTC. Translated: CAWSVFVQETQYF.